These T cell receptor beta chains were read from a single sample in a study of blood T cell repertoires in COVID-19. Sequencing used immunoSEQ multiplex PCR; TCRdb keeps in-frame clones, though not all of them. The repertoire holds around 200,000 clones, with about 87% as singletons. Input material: peripheral blood. The receptor set was obtained from a man in his 60s who had recovered from COVID-19. CDR3s include the opening cysteine and the closing phenylalanine or tryptophan. Each record gives: clone size, V gene, J gene, D gene, CDR3 protein, CDR3 DNA. D genes are given only for firm matches. Expanded clones are given a class, and other clones once, few, many or no size at all.

>.|TRBV7-3|TRBJ2-2|.
CASSLTGQAKELFF
TGTGCCAGCAGCTTAACGGGGCAGGCCAAGGAGCTGTTTTTT
>.|TRBV9|TRBJ1-1|.
CASSRTTNTEAFF
TGTGCCAGCAGCCGTACGACTAACACTGAAGCTTTCTTT
>.|TRBV7-8|TRBJ2-5|TRBD1
CASNLQGDWETQYF
TGTGCCAGCAACCTACAGGGGGATTGGGAGACCCAGTACTTC
>.|TRBV10-3|TRBJ2-1|TRBD2
CAIALLGTSGRSEQFF
TGTGCCATCGCTCTACTTGGGACTAGCGGGAGAAGTGAGCAGTTCTTC
>.|TRBV5-6|TRBJ1-2|.
CASTPGEATKSYGYTF
TGTGCCAGCACCCCCGGAGAGGCGACGAAAAGCTATGGCTACACCTTC
>once|TRBV30|TRBJ2-3|.
CAFEGGTDTQYF
TGTGCCTTCGAGGGCGGCACAGATACGCAGTATTTT
>.|TRBV3-1/TRBV3-2|TRBJ1-1|TRBD1
CASSQGRGDTEAFF
TGTGCCAGCAGCCAGGGCAGGGGGGACACTGAAGCTTTCTTT
>.|TRBV11-2|TRBJ2-7|TRBD1
CASSLGGTANEQYF
TGTGCCAGCAGCTTAGGAGGGACAGCCAACGAGCAGTACTTC
>.|TRBV6-5|TRBJ2-5|.
CASSYDYRAGQETQYF
TGTGCCAGCAGTTACGATTACAGGGCAGGCCAAGAGACCCAGTACTTC
>.|TRBV5-5|TRBJ2-7|TRBD1
CASSIPGQGGEQYF
TGTGCCAGCAGCATCCCGGGACAGGGGGGCGAGCAGTACTTC
>.|TRBV5-1|TRBJ1-1|.
CASSSEGRGGSEAFF
TGCGCCAGCAGCTCAGAAGGACGGGGAGGGTCTGAAGCTTTCTTT
>many|TRBV7-9|TRBJ2-7|.
CASGLSFNEQYF
TGTGCCAGCGGCCTCAGTTTTAACGAGCAGTACTTC
>.|TRBV20-1|TRBJ2-1|.
CSARWGDEQFF
TGCAGTGCTAGATGGGGAGATGAGCAGTTCTTC
>.|TRBV5-1|TRBJ2-5|TRBD2
CASSYSGSLEGTQYF
TGCGCCAGCAGCTACAGCGGGAGCCTGGAGGGGACCCAGTACTTC
>.|TRBV19|TRBJ2-4|.
CASSIDQSNIQYF
TGTGCCAGTAGTATAGATCAGTCGAATATTCAGTACTTC
>.|TRBV6-2/TRBV6-3|TRBJ2-5|.
CASSYVLVTAQYF
TGTGCCAGCAGTTACGTTCTAGTTACGGCCCAGTACTTC
>.|TRBV5-4|TRBJ1-3|.
CASSQGHQSSGNTIYF
TGTGCCAGCTCCCAGGGACACCAGAGCTCTGGAAACACCATATATTTT
>few|TRBV5-4|TRBJ2-3|.
CASSHPTTSTDTQYF
TGTGCCAGCAGCCACCCGACTACCTCCACAGATACGCAGTATTTT
>.|TRBV4-3|TRBJ2-1|.
CASSRANDDRQFF
TGCGCCAGCAGCCGGGCTAACGACGATAGGCAGTTCTTC
>.|TRBV7-9|TRBJ1-6|.
CASSLGGRGSPLHF
TGTGCCAGCAGCTTAGGGGGGCGCGGTTCACCCCTCCACTTT
>.|TRBV15|TRBJ2-1|.
CATSARDNEQFF
TGTGCCACCAGCGCCCGGGACAATGAGCAGTTCTTC
>.|TRBV18|TRBJ2-3|TRBD2
CASSPLPERGFSDTQYF
TGTGCCAGCTCACCTCTTCCAGAGCGGGGGTTTTCAGATACGCAGTATTTT
>.|TRBV3-1/TRBV3-2|TRBJ2-5|.
CASSRDTRATQYF
TGTGCCAGCAGCCGGGACACCCGGGCCACCCAGTACTTC
>.|TRBV7-2|TRBJ1-1|.
CASSPRGRGNTEAFF
TGTGCCAGCAGCCCCCGGGGGAGGGGTAACACTGAAGCTTTCTTT
>.|TRBV9|TRBJ1-3|.
CASSVATGEAGNTIYF
TGTGCCAGCAGCGTAGCTACTGGGGAGGCGGGAAACACCATATATTTT
>.|TRBV12-3/TRBV12-4|TRBJ1-2|.
CATAQGAGGGYTF
TGTGCCACCGCCCAGGGAGCGGGGGGTGGCTACACCTTC
>.|TRBV3-1/TRBV3-2|TRBJ2-2|TRBD2
CASSLAGGNTGELFF
TGTGCCAGCAGCCTAGCGGGAGGGAACACCGGGGAGCTGTTTTTT
>.|TRBV5-1|TRBJ1-4|.
CASASATNEKLFF
TGCGCCAGCGCCAGTGCAACTAATGAAAAACTGTTTTTT
>.|TRBV15|TRBJ2-7|TRBD1
CATSSGGTGGREQYF
TGTGCCACCAGCAGCGGAGGGACAGGGGGCCGCGAGCAGTACTTC
>.|TRBV6-2/TRBV6-3|TRBJ1-6|TRBD1
CASSYRDRNYSPLHF
TGTGCCAGCAGTTATCGGGACAGGAACTATTCACCCCTCCACTTT